The clone carrying this T cell receptor (beta chain) was detected a few times. Its antigen is undetermined. Sorted-subset replicate PCR reactions contained 200 ng DNA, corresponding to some 30,000 T cell genomes. Sequencing used immunoSEQ multiplex PCR; TCRdb keeps in-frame clones, though not all of them. Among 550,000 to 850,000 clones listed, around 70% were seen once. This sample was included in a study of shared clonotypes between healthy human individuals. The wider study: Each donor had three CD4 naive, three CD4 memory, two CD8 naive and one CD8 memory plate. Study outcomes and limitations: Naive CD4 clonotypes overlapped across several donors at approximately 4.5%.

Trimming left V 7 bases short and J 1 base short, with 16 bases between. There are 15 residues in the CDR3. CDR1 and CDR2 from the germline V gene are WNHNN and SYGVQD (reference sequence). The sequence came from a woman aged 25-40 years in good health. Material: memory CD4+ T cells sorted from blood. Specified subset: CD45RA-negative fraction. This chain links TRBV10-1 with TRBJ2-5; a possible D gene is TRBD1 (5 bases). Here the CDR3 reads CASKTARTAQETQYF. In DNA form, the CDR3 reads TGCGCCAGCAAGACAGCCCGGACGGCCCAAGAGACCCAGTACTTC.